Reported below is one TCR beta chain. The antigen it binds to is not known. No much larger clone is present one base from it, and per-base qualities are unavailable. Library generation was performed with the immunoSEQ multiplex PCR assay. What TCRdb holds here is the immuneACCESS table cut down to in-frame rearrangements. Part of the clones is not present; checked against another copy, under half of the missing clones reflect an unresolved V gene, and the others are unexplained. The sample data list around 80,000 clones, and around 90% of these were observed just once. The biggest ten clones account for 0.39% of the sample. The data derive from a study of technical replicates of blood from a handful of donors (dated by TCRdb to about 2017). The germline V gene (reference sequence) yields GTSNPN for CDR1 and SVGIG for CDR2. The CDR3 runs 16 residues from the cysteine to the phenylalanine. CDR3 DNA is the only sequence kept; it has 48 bases, read in frame from the first base. Trimmed from V: 4 bases; trimmed from J: 2 bases; junction bases lacking a gene match: 5.

Recombination linked TRBV30 to TRBJ2-1; 13 of the junction bases match TRBD2. Material: T cells isolated from PBMCs. The clonotype was recovered from a human donor in good health. The nucleotides are TGTGCCTGGAACGAACTAGCGGGAGGGCCCTACAATGAGCAGTTCTTC. Protein translation: CAWNELAGGPYNEQFF.